This T cell receptor (beta chain) was observed in a study of graft-versus-host responses after intestinal transplantation. About the study: Anti-thymocyte globulin was used for induction in all recipients, who then took tacrolimus and steroids for roughly 3 years. Findings and caveats of the study: After transplant, early declines in HvG clones were associated with peak levels of circulating GvH clones. In recipient marrow, GvH clones were found, and some appeared first in ileum or blood.

The CDR3 contains 13 residues. The germline gives CDR1 SGHRS, CDR2 YFSETQ. The V gene lost 0 bases and the J gene lost 6 bases, with 7 bases spanning the gap. Data came from immunoSEQ multiplex PCR; TCRdb stores just in-frame clones and leaves some out. The sample has about 57,000 clones, approximately 90% seen once; the top ten hold less than 2%. This clone was seen a few times. Its antigen is undetermined. The starting material was PBMCs, obtained 26 days after transplant. The V and J genes are TRBV5-1 and TRBJ1-3; TRBD1 is a possible D gene (5 bases). This TCR came from a human patient who received an intestinal transplant, so some T cells may come from the graft donor. The CDR3: CASSLETANTIYF. Here the CDR3 DNA reads TGCGCCAGCAGCTTGGAGACAGCAAACACCATATATTTT.